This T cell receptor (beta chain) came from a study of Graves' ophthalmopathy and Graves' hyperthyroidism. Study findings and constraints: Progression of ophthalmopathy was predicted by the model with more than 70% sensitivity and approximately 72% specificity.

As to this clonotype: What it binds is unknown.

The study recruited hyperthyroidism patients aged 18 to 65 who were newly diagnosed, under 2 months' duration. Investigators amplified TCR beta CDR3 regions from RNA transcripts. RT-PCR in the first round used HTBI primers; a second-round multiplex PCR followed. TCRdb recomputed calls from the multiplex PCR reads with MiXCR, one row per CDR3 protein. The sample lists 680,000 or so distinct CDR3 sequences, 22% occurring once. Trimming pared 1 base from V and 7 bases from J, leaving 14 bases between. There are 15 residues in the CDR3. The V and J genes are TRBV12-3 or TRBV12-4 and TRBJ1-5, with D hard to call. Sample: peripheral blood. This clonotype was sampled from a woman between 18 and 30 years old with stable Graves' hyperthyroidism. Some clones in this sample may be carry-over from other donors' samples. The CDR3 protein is CASSLEAGERQPQHF. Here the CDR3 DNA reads TGTGCCAGCAGTTTAGAAGCTGGGGAGCGACAGCCCCAGCATTTT.